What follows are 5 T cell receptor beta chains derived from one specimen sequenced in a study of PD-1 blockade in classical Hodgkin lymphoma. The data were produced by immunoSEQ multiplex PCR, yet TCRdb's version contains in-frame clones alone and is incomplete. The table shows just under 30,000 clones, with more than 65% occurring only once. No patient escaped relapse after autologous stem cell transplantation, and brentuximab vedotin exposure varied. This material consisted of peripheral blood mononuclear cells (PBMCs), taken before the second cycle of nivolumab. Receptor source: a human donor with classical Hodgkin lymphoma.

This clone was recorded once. The CDR3 spells CASSSVDQGEQYF. CDR3 nucleotides: TGTGCCAGCAGTTCAGTTGACCAAGGCGAGCAGTACTTC. The chain joins TRBV6-5 to TRBJ2-7; D is uncertain. This CDR3 contains 13 residues. Per the germline V gene, CDR1 is MNHEY and CDR2 is SVGAGI. V was pared by 4 bases and J by 6 bases, with 13 bases between.

The CDR3: CASSGPGTGIYEQYF. The CDR3 DNA reads as TGCGCCAGCAGCGGACCCGGGACAGGGATCTACGAGCAGTACTTC. This rearrangement joins TRBV5-1 to TRBJ2-7, with 9 bases that match TRBD1. Germline V gives CDR1 SGHRS, CDR2 YFSETQ. The CDR3 covers 15 residues. The junction had 8 bases not matched to a gene; V was cut back by 4 bases and J by 3 bases.

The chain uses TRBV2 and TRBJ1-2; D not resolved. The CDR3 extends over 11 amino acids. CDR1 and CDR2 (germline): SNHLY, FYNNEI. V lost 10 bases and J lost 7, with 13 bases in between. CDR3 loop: CATSPTVGYTF. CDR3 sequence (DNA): TGTGCCACCTCCCCCACCGTTGGCTACACCTTC.

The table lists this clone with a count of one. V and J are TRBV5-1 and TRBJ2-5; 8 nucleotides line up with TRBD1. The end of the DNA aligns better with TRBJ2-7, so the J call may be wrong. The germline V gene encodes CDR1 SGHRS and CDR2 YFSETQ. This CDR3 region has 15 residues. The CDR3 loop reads CASSRSRQGKNEQYF. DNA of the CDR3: TGCGCCAGCAGCCGCTCGAGACAGGGGAAGAACGAGCAGTACTTC.

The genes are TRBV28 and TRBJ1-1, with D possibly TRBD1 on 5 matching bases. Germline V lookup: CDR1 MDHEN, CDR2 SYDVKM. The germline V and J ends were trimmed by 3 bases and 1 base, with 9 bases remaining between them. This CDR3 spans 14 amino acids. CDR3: CASSFKGKNTEAFF. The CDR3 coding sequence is TGTGCCAGCAGTTTTAAGGGGAAGAACACTGAAGCTTTCTTT.